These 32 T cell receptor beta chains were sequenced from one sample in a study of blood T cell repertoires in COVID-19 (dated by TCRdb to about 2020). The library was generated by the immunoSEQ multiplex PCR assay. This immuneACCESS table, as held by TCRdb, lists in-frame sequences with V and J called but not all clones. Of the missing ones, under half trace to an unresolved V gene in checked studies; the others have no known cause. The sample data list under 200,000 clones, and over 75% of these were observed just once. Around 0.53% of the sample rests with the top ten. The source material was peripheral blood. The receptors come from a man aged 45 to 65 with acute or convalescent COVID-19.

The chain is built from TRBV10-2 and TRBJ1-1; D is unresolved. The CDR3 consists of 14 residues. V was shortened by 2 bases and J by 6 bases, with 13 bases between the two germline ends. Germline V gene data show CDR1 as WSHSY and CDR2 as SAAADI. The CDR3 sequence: CASSESPSRSEAFF. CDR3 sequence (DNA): TGCGCCAGCAGTGAGAGTCCGTCTAGGTCTGAAGCTTTCTTT.

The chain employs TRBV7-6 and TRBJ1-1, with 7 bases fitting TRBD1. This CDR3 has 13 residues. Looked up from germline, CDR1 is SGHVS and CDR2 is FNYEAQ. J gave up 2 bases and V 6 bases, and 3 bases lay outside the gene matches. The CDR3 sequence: CASRGQPNTEAFF. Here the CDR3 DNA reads TGTGCCAGCAGGGGACAGCCTAACACTGAAGCTTTCTTT.

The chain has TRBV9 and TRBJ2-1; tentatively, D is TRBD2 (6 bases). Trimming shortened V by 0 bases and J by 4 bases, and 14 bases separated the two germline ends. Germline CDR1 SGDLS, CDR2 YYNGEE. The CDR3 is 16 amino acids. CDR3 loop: CASSVDGGGGYNEQFF. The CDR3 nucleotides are TGTGCCAGCAGCGTAGACGGGGGAGGTGGGTACAATGAGCAGTTCTTC.

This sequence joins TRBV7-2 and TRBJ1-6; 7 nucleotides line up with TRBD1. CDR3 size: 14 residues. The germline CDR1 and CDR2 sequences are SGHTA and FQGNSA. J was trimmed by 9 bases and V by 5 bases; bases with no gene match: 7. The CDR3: CASSPRDSGSPLHF. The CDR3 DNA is TGTGCCAGCAGCCCGCGGGACAGTGGTTCACCCCTCCACTTT. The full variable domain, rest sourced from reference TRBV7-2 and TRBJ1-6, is GAGVSQSPSNKVTEKGKDVELRCDPISGHTALYWYRQSLGQGLEFLIYFQGNSAPDKSGLPSDRFSAERTGGSVSTLTIQRTQQEDSAVYLCASSPRDSGSPLHFGNGTRLTVT.

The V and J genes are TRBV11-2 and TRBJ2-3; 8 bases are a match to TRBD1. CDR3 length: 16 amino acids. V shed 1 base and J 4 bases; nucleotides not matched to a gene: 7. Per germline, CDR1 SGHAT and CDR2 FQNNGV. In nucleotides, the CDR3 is TGTGCCAGCAGCTTAGCGGCAGGGGGCTTGGCAGATACGCAGTATTTT. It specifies CASSLAAGGLADTQYF.

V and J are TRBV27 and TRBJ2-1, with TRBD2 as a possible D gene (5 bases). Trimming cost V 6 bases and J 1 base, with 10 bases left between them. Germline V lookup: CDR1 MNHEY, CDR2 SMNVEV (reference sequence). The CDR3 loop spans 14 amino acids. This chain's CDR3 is CASSLRGSYNEQFF. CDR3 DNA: TGTGCCAGCAGCCTTCGAGGGTCCTACAATGAGCAGTTCTTC.

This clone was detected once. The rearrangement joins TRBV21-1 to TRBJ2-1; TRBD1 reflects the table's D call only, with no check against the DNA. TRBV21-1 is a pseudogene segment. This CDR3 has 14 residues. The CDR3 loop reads CASRGQGDYNEQFF. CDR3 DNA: TGTGCCAGCAGAGGACAAGGGGATTACAATGAGCAGTTCTTC.

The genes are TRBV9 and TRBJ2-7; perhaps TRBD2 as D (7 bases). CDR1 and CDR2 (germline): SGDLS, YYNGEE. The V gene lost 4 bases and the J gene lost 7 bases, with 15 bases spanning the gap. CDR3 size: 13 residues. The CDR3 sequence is CASSTPGEGEQYF. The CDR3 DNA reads TGTGCCAGCAGCACCCCAGGGGAGGGGGAGCAGTACTTC.

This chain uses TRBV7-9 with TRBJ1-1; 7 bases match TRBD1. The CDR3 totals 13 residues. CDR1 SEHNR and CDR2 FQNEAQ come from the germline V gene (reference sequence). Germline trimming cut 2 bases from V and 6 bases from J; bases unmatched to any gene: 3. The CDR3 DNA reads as TGTGCCAGCAGCTTAACAGGGGTGGCTGAAGCTTTCTTT. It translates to CASSLTGVAEAFF.

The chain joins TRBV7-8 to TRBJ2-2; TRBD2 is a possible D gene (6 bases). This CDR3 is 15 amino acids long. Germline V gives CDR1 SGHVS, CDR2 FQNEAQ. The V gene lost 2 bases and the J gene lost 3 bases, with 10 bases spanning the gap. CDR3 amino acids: CASSLWGEDTGELFF. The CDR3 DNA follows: TGTGCCAGCAGCTTATGGGGGGAGGACACCGGGGAGCTGTTTTTT.

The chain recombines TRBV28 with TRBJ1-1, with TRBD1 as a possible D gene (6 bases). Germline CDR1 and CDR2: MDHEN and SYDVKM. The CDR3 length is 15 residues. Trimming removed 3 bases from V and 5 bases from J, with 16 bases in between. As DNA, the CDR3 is TGTGCCAGCAGTTTTCCCCACGCCAGGGGTACTGAAGCTTTCTTT. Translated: CASSFPHARGTEAFF.

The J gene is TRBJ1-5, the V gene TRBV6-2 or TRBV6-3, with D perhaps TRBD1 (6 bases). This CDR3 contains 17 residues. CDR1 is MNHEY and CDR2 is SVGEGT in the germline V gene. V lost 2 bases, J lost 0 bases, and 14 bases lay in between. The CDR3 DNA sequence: TGTGCCAGCAGTTACCCTTTGGGACAACTTAGCAATCAGCCCCAGCATTTT. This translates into CASSYPLGQLSNQPQHF.

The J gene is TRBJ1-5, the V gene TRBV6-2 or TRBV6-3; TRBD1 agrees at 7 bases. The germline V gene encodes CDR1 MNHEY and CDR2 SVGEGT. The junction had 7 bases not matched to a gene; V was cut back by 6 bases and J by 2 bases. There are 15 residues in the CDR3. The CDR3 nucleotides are TGTGCCAGCAGCCCGGTGGGGACAGGCAATCAGCCCCAGCATTTT. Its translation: CASSPVGTGNQPQHF.

In nucleotides, the CDR3 is TGCGCCAGCAGCCTCCCCCCCGGGGGTGGTGAGCAGTTCTTC. It yields the protein CASSLPPGGGEQFF. The chain combines TRBV4-3 with TRBJ2-1; possibly TRBD2 for D (6 bases). CDR3 length equals 14 residues. Germline V gene lookup returns CDR1 LGHNA and CDR2 YSLEER. Trimming removed 4 bases from V and 9 bases from J, with 16 bases in between.

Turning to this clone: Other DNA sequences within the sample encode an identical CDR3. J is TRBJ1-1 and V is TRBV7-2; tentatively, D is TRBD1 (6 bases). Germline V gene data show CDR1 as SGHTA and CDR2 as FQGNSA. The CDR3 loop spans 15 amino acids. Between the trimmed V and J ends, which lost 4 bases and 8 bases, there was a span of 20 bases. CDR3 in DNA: TGTGCCAGCAGCTCCAGGCCGGCACAGGGCGGAGAAGCTTTCTTT. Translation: CASSSRPAQGGEAFF.

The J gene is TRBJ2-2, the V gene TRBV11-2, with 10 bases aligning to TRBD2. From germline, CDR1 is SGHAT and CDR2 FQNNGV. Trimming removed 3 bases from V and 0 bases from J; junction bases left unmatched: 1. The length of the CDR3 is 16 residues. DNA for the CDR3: TGTGCCAGCAGCTTGAGCGGGAGGGCGAACACCGGGGAGCTGTTTTTT. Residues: CASSLSGRANTGELFF.

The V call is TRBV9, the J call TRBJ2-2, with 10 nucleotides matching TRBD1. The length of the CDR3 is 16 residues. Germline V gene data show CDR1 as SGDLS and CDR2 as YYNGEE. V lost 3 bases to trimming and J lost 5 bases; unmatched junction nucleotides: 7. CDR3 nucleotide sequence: TGTGCCAGCAGCGACCGGGACAGGGGTGAAACCGGGGAGCTGTTTTTT. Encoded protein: CASSDRDRGETGELFF. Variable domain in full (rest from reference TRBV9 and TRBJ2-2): DSGVTQTPKHLITATGQRVTLRCSPRSGDLSVYWYQQSLDQGLQFLIQYYNGEERAKGNILERFSAQQFPDLHSELNLSSLELGDSALYFCASSDRDRGETGELFFGEGSRLTVL.

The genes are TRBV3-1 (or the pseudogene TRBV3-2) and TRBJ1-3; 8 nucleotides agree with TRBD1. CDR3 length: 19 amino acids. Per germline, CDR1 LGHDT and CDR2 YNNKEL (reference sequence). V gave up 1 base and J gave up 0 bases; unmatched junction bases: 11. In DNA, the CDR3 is TGTGCCAGCAGCCAAGGTGCGAGGGACAGGAGTTCCTCTGGAAACACCATATATTTT. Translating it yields CASSQGARDRSSSGNTIYF.

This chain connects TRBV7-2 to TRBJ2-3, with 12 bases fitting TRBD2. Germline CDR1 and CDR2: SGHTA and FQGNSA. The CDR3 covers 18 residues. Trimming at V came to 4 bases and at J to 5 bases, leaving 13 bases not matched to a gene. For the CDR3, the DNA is TGTGCCAGCAGCTACGGGACTAGCGGGTGGGGATGGGGAGATACGCAGTATTTT. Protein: CASSYGTSGWGWGDTQYF.

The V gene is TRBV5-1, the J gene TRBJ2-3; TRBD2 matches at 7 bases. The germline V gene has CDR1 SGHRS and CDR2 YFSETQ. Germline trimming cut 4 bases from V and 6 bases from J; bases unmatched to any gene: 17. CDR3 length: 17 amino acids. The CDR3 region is CASSPGFGGGTGDTQYF. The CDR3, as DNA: TGCGCCAGCAGCCCAGGGTTCGGCGGGGGAACCGGGGATACGCAGTATTTT.

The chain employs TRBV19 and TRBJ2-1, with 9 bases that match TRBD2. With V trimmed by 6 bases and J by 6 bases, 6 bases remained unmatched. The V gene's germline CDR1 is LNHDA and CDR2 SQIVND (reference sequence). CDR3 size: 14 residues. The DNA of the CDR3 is TGTGCCAGTAGACGCGGGAGGGCTCTCAATGAGCAGTTCTTC. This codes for CASRRGRALNEQFF.

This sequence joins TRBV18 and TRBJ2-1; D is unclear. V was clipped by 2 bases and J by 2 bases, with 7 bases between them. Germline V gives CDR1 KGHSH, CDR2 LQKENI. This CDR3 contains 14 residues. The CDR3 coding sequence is TGTGCCAGCTCACCAGACATTACCTACAATGAGCAGTTCTTC. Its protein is CASSPDITYNEQFF.

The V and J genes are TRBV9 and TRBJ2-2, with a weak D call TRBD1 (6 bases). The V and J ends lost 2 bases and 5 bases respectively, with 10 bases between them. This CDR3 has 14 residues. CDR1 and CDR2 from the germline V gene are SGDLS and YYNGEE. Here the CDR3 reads CASSVLTGTGELFF. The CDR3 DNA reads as TGTGCCAGCAGCGTGTTAACAGGGACCGGGGAGCTGTTTTTT.

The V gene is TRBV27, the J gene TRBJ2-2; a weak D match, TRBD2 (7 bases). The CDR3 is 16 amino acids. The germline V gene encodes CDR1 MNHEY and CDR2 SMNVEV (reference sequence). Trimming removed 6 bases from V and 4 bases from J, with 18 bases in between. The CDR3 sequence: CASSGRPGGLTGELFF. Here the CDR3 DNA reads TGTGCCAGCAGCGGCCGTCCGGGGGGCCTCACCGGGGAGCTGTTTTTT.

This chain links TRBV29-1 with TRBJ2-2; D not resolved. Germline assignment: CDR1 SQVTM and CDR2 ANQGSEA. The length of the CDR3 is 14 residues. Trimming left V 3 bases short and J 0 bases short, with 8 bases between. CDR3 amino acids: CSVDGSSNTGELFF. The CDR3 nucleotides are TGCAGCGTTGATGGTAGTTCGAACACCGGGGAGCTGTTTTTT.

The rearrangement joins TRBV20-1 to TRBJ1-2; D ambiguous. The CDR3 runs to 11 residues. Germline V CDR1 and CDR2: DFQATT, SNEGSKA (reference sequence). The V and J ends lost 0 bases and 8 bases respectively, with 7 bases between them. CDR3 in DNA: TGCAGTGCTAGAGACGGAGAGGGCTACACCTTC. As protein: CSARDGEGYTF.

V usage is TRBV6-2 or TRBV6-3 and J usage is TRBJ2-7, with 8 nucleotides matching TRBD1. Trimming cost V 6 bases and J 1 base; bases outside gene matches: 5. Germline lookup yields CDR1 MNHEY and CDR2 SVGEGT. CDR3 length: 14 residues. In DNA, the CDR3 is TGTGCCAGCAGCCACGGGACAGGATCCTACGAGCAGTACGTC. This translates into CASSHGTGSYEQYV.

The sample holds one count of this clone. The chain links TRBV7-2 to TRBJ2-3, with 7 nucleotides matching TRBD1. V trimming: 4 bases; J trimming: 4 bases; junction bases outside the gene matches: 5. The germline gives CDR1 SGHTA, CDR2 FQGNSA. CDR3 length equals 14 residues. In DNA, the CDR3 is TGTGCCAGCAGCTCGCGACAGGGTGCAGATACGCAGTATTTT. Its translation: CASSSRQGADTQYF.

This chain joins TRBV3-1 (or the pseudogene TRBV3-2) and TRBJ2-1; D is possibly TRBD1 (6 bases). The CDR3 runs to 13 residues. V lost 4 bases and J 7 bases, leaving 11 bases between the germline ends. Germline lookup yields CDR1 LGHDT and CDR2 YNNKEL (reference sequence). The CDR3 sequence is CASSPSRGNEQFF. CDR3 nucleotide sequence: TGTGCCAGCAGCCCCTCTAGGGGGAATGAGCAGTTCTTC.

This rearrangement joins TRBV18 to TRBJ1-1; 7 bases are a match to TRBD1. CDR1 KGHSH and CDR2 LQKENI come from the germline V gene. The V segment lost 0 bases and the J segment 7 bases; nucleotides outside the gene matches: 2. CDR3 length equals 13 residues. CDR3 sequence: CASSPPGTVEAFF. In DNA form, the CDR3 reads TGTGCCAGCTCACCACCTGGGACAGTTGAAGCTTTCTTT.

CDR3 nucleotides: TGTGCCAGCAGCCCAAGCGGGGCTCGTCGCCTACAGACCCAGTACTTC. As protein: CASSPSGARRLQTQYF. The chain recombines TRBV5-8 with TRBJ2-5; 7 bases align to TRBD2. The CDR3 has 16 amino acids. After removal of 4 bases from V and 6 bases from J, the junction contained 15 bases not matched to a gene. Germline values: CDR1 SGHTS, CDR2 YDEGEE.

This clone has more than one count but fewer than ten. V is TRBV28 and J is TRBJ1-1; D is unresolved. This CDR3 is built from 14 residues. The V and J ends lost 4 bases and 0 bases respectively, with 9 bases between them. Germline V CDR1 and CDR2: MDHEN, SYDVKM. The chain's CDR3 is CASSSRRVNTEAFF. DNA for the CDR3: TGTGCCAGCAGTTCTAGACGGGTGAACACTGAAGCTTTCTTT.